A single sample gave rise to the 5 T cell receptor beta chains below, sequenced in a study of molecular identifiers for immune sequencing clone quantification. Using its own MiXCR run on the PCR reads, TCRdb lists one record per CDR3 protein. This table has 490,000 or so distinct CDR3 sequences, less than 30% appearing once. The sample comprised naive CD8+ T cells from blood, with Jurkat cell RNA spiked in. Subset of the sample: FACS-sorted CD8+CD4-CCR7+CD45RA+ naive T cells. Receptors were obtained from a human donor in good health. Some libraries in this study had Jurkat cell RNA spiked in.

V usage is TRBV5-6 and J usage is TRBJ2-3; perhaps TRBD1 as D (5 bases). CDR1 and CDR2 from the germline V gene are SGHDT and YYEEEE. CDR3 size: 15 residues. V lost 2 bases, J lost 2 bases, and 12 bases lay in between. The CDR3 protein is CASSFPPTDTDTQYF. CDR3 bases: TGTGCCAGCAGCTTTCCGCCGACAGACACAGATACGCAGTATTTT.

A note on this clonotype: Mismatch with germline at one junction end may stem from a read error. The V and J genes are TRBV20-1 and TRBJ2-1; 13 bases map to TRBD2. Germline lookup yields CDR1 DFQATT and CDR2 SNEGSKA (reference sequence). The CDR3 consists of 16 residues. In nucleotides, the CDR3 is TGCAGTGCTAGCGGACTTACTAGCGGGGGGGACAATAAGCAGTTCTTC. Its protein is CSASGLTSGGDNKQFF.

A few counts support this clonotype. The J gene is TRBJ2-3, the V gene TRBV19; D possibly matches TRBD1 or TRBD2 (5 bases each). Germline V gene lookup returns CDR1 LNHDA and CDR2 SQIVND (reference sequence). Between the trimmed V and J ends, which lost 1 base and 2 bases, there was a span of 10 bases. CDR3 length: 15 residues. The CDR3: CASSIGGALTDTQYF. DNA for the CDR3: TGTGCCAGTAGTATAGGAGGGGCCCTCACAGATACGCAGTATTTT. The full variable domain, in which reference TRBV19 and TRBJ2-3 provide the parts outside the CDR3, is DGGITQSPKYLFRKEGQNVTLSCEQNLNHDAMYWYRQDPGQGLRLIYYSQIVNDFQKGDIAEGYSVSREKKESFPLTVTSAQKNPTAFYLCASSIGGALTDTQYFGPGTRLTVL.

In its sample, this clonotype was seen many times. The CDR3 loop reads CASSLGQTMMNTEAFF. The CDR3 region has the DNA TGCGCCAGCAGCTTGGGACAGACCATGATGAACACTGAAGCTTTCTTT. V usage is TRBV5-1 and J usage is TRBJ1-1; TRBD1 is a possible D gene (5 bases). This CDR3 has 16 residues. Trimming stripped 0 bases from V and 0 bases from J, with 12 bases between. Germline loops: CDR1 SGHRS, CDR2 YFSETQ.

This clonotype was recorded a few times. CDR3: CASSPGQANYYEQYF. Written as DNA, the CDR3 is TGCGCCAGCAGTCCGGGACAGGCGAATTACTACGAGCAGTACTTC. The chain is built from TRBV4-1 and TRBJ2-7; TRBD1 matches 8 bases. This CDR3 has 15 amino acids. Trimming cost V 6 bases and J 3 bases; bases outside gene matches: 10. CDR1 is MGHRA, CDR2 YSYEKL, per germline.